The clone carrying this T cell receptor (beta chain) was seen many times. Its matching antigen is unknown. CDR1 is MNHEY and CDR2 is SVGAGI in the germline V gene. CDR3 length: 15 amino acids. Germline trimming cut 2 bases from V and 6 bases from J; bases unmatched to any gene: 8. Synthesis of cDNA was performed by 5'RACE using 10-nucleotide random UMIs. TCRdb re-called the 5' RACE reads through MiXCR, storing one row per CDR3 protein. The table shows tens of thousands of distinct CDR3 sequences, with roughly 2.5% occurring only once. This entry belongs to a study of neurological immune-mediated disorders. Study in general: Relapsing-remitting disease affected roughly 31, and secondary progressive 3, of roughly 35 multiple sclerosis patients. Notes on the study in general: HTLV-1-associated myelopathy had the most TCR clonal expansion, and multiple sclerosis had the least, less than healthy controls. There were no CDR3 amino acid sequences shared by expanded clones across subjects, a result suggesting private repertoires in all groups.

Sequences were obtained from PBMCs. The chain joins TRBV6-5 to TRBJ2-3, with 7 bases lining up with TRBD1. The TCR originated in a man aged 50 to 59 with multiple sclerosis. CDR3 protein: CASSYRGQVIDTQYF. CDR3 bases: TGTGCCAGCAGTTACCGAGGACAGGTCATTGATACGCAGTATTTT.